This T cell receptor beta chain was sequenced for a study of T cells after yellow fever vaccination. This clonotype was seen repeatedly, ten times or more. What it binds is not known. The CDR3 contains 15 residues. Trimming took 1 base from V and 5 from J; bases not matched to a gene: 4. Overall study results and limits: A weaker but faster secondary response was observed, peaking on day 5 versus 15.

TCR cDNA, made by 5'RACE template switching, carried an added universal primer site and UMIs. TCRdb analysed the 5' RACE reads with MiXCR anew, one entry per CDR3 protein. The table lists 65,000 to 70,000 distinct CDR3 sequences, 5.9% of them singletons, with less than 2.5% in the top ten. This material consisted of CD4+ T cells sorted from PBMCs, taken around 14 days after the first yellow fever vaccination. This chain uses TRBV12-3 or TRBV12-4 with TRBJ2-5, with 10 bases that match TRBD2. The TCR originated in a man aged 18-30 years who received the YFV17D yellow fever vaccine. The CDR3 DNA reads TGTGCCAGCAGTTTAGTCCTAGCGGGGGTTGAGACCCAGTACTTC. Translating it yields CASSLVLAGVETQYF.